These T cell receptor beta chains were read from a single sample in a study of T cell repertoires in cytomegalovirus infection. TCRdb reprocessed the reads with MiXCR, giving one entry per CDR3 protein. The sample comprises approximately 500,000 distinct CDR3 sequences, 33% of which are singletons, and roughly 16% rests with the top ten. No antigens are known for them. The sample consisted of cultured PBMCs, taken from culture after CMV antigen stimulation. Receptors originate from a human donor in good health (CMV status not recorded). Some clones in this sample may be carry-over from other donors' samples. Each CDR3 is given with its conserved first and last residue.

cdr3_aa,v_call,j_call
CASSQTRSYGYTF,TRBV4-2,TRBJ1-2
CASSYGRGFGIQYF,TRBV6-2/TRBV6-3,TRBJ2-4
CASSQELRGRNEQFF,TRBV4-2,TRBJ2-1
CASSPGTDYGYTF,TRBV18,TRBJ1-2
CASSYSRGPGANVLTF,TRBV6-6,TRBJ2-6
CASSASAGSGANVLTF,TRBV7-8,TRBJ2-6
CARSGRLYGYTF,TRBV5-3,TRBJ1-2
CASSLARGVGQTQYF,TRBV7-8,TRBJ2-5
CASSTGSRGGQPQHF,TRBV19,TRBJ1-5
CASSPGLAGETYEQYF,TRBV7-7,TRBJ2-7
CASSYGTGVGNEQYF,TRBV6-6,TRBJ2-7
CASSLVKTYEQYF,TRBV7-2,TRBJ2-7
CASSQTGTGLSSYNEQFF,TRBV6-6,TRBJ2-1
CASSLGLLAGTGELFF,TRBV7-6,TRBJ2-2
CASSLPQGVYGYTF,TRBV5-4,TRBJ1-2
CASSLTRVDEQFF,TRBV7-2,TRBJ2-1
CASSPAGIYGYTF,TRBV7-2,TRBJ1-2
CASGRQGSTEAFF,TRBV12-5,TRBJ1-1
CATSDYPSGRANEQFF,TRBV24-1,TRBJ2-1
CATSRDPTGGGTEAFF,TRBV15,TRBJ1-1
CASSLFPSRETQYF,TRBV12-3/TRBV12-4,TRBJ2-5
CASSPSGREYETQYF,TRBV11-3,TRBJ2-5
CASSHLTARGYTF,TRBV12-3/TRBV12-4,TRBJ1-2
CASRDPSGLAGPSSYNEQFF,TRBV6-2/TRBV6-3,TRBJ2-1
CASSFPGSGQPQHF,TRBV7-9,TRBJ1-5
CASISLGRQYEQYF,TRBV27,TRBJ2-7
CASSPKPGFTEAFF,TRBV6-6,TRBJ1-1
CASSPKTLSPEAFF,TRBV7-2,TRBJ1-1
CASSDQGYEQYF,TRBV6-2/TRBV6-3,TRBJ2-7
CASSVKRGDF,TRBV9,TRBJ2-1
CASSSGEQTQYF,TRBV19,TRBJ2-5
CASSLNRGYYNEQFF,TRBV7-6,TRBJ2-1
CAISVGRGKQETQYF,TRBV10-3,TRBJ2-5
CASSLGGGSANEQFF,TRBV11-2,TRBJ2-1
CSARGRQGTYEQYF,TRBV20-1,TRBJ2-7
CSARDGITGLASNEQFF,TRBV20-1,TRBJ2-1
CATSTLAGVRTDTQYF,TRBV15,TRBJ2-3
CASSYRDRVVYTF,TRBV7-2,TRBJ1-2
CASSLVPGWNEQFF,TRBV7-2,TRBJ2-1
CASTGGQGLSTGELFF,TRBV7-2,TRBJ2-2